These T cell receptor beta chains were read from a single sample in a study of CD8 T cells in Susac syndrome. One entry per CDR3 protein results from TCRdb running MiXCR on the immunoSEQ multiplex PCR reads. The sample has around 110,000 distinct CDR3 sequences, 85% to 95% seen once. Sequenced: CD8+ T cells from PBMCs. Receptor source: a human donor with Susac syndrome. The CDR3 runs from the conserved cysteine through the conserved F or W. A D gene is named only where the DNA matches it firmly. Clone size is shown for a subset of rows, as once, few, many or a class of expanded clone.

NA,TRBV29-1,TRBJ1-1,NA,CSVEDRQPNTEAFF,TGCAGCGTTGAAGATAGGCAGCCGAACACTGAAGCTTTCTTT
NA,TRBV5-4,TRBJ1-2,NA,CASSLGVRVANYGYTF,TGTGCCAGCAGCCTGGGAGTCCGGGTAGCTAACTATGGCTACACCTTC
NA,TRBV6-1,TRBJ2-7,NA,CASSEGGLLARSYEQYF,TGTGCCAGCAGTGAAGGAGGACTCTTGGCACGCTCCTACGAGCAGTACTTC
NA,TRBV25-1,TRBJ2-2,NA,CASSEDTGELFF,TGTGCCAGCAGTGAGGACACCGGGGAGCTGTTTTTT
NA,TRBV14,TRBJ2-2,NA,CASSQDLQINTGELFF,TGTGCCAGCAGCCAAGATCTTCAGATAAACACCGGGGAGCTGTTTTTT
NA,TRBV19,TRBJ1-2,NA,CASTYGHGYTF,TGTGCCAGTACTTACGGGCACGGCTACACCTTC
NA,TRBV19,TRBJ2-7,once,CASSMGALWEQYF,TGTGCCAGTAGTATGGGGGCTCTCTGGGAGCAGTACTTC
NA,TRBV11-2,TRBJ2-7,NA,CASSTGSALGEQYF,TGTGCCAGCAGCACGGGTAGCGCCCTTGGGGAGCAGTACTTC
NA,TRBV9,TRBJ2-7,NA,CASSGGGGAYEQYF,TGTGCCAGTAGTGGCGGGGGCGGCGCCTACGAGCAGTACTTC
NA,TRBV15,TRBJ1-3,NA,CATSRDLGVGNTIYF,TGTGCCACCAGCAGAGATCTGGGCGTGGGAAACACCATATATTTT
NA,TRBV6-5,TRBJ2-1,NA,CASSYSGNNEQFF,TGTGCCAGCAGTTACTCGGGGAACAATGAGCAGTTCTTC
NA,TRBV4-2,TRBJ2-3,NA,CASSPGTPSTDTQYF,TGTGCCAGCAGCCCAGGGACACCTAGCACAGATACGCAGTATTTT
TRBD2,TRBV29-1,TRBJ2-3,NA,CSVDSLAGVVSSTDTQYF,TGCAGCGTTGATTCCTTAGCGGGGGTAGTCTCTAGCACAGATACGCAGTATTTT
TRBD1,TRBV7-9,TRBJ1-2,NA,CASSGDRDYHYGYTF,TGTGCCAGCAGCGGGGACAGGGACTACCACTATGGCTACACCTTC
TRBD1,TRBV19,TRBJ1-2,NA,CASSWGQGLHGYTF,TGTGCCAGTAGTTGGGGACAGGGACTGCATGGCTACACCTTC
TRBD1,TRBV15,TRBJ1-1,NA,CATSRDRTGGNTEAFF,TGTGCCACCAGCAGAGATCGGACAGGGGGGAACACTGAAGCTTTCTTT
NA,TRBV6-2/TRBV6-3,TRBJ2-1,NA,CASSKRPLNEQFF,TGTGCCAGCAGCAAACGCCCACTCAATGAGCAGTTCTTC
NA,TRBV27,TRBJ2-3,NA,CASTSTGVGIGDTQYF,TGTGCCAGCACTTCTACTGGGGTAGGGATTGGGGATACGCAGTATTTT
NA,TRBV20-1,TRBJ1-1,once,CSAKQIYMNTEAFF,TGCAGTGCTAAACAGATATACATGAACACTGAAGCTTTCTTT
NA,TRBV6-1,TRBJ1-1,NA,CASSELGRGSHTEAFF,TGTGCCAGCAGTGAATTAGGCAGGGGCTCTCACACTGAAGCTTTCTTT
NA,TRBV9,TRBJ2-1,NA,CASSVVAGNNEQFF,TGTGCCAGCAGCGTAGTGGCAGGTAACAATGAGCAGTTCTTC
NA,TRBV12-5,TRBJ2-7,NA,CASGLWTNYEQYF,TGTGCTAGTGGTCTCTGGACAAATTACGAGCAGTACTTC
NA,TRBV29-1,TRBJ2-7,NA,CSVVTDSYEQYF,TGCAGCGTCGTGACAGATTCCTACGAGCAGTACTTC
NA,TRBV29-1,TRBJ1-2,NA,CSVEDRESYGYTF,TGCAGCGTTGAAGATAGGGAAAGCTATGGCTACACCTTC
TRBD2,TRBV3-1,TRBJ2-5,NA,CASSQLAPLAGGRETQYF,TGTGCCAGCAGCCAATTAGCCCCCCTAGCGGGGGGGCGGGAGACCCAGTACTTC
TRBD2,TRBV9,TRBJ2-4,NA,CASSASGLAKNIQYF,TGTGCCAGCAGCGCTAGCGGCCTAGCCAAAAACATTCAGTACTTC
NA,TRBV30,TRBJ2-7,NA,CAWSMGEQYF,TGTGCCTGGAGTATGGGGGAGCAGTACTTC
NA,TRBV4-2,TRBJ1-2,NA,CASSQEHNGGYTF,TGTGCCAGCAGCCAAGAGCACAATGGAGGCTACACCTTC
TRBD2,TRBV9,TRBJ2-1,few,CASSLTSGGSNEQFF,TGTGCCAGCAGCCTTACTAGCGGGGGTTCAAATGAGCAGTTCTTC
NA,TRBV29-1,TRBJ2-7,NA,CSVGINEQYF,TGCAGCGTTGGGATAAACGAGCAGTACTTC
NA,TRBV4-1,TRBJ1-4,NA,CATSPGAATNEKLFF,TGCGCCACCTCCCCGGGGGCGGCGACTAATGAAAAACTGTTTTTT
TRBD2,TRBV20-1,TRBJ2-5,NA,CSASGSGESSNSIQETQYF,TGCAGTGCTAGTGGTAGCGGGGAATCTTCCAATAGCATCCAAGAGACCCAGTACTTC
NA,TRBV5-4,TRBJ2-7,NA,CASSHLLGTSSYEQYF,TGTGCCAGCAGCCATCTCCTGGGGACCAGCTCCTACGAGCAGTACTTC
NA,TRBV14,TRBJ2-5,NA,CASSGLLETQYF,TGTGCCAGCAGCGGGCTTCTTGAGACCCAGTACTTC
NA,TRBV5-6,TRBJ2-1,NA,CASSSWGAGNEQFF,TGTGCCAGCAGCTCCTGGGGGGCGGGGAATGAGCAGTTCTTC
TRBD1,TRBV29-1,TRBJ1-2,NA,CSATGGANYGYTF,TGCAGCGCGACAGGGGGAGCTAACTATGGCTACACCTTC
TRBD2,TRBV6-5,TRBJ2-5,NA,CASSPLAGNWETQYF,TGTGCCAGCAGTCCGCTAGCGGGAAACTGGGAGACCCAGTACTTC
NA,TRBV12-3/TRBV12-4,TRBJ2-2,NA,CASSQTASGELFF,TGTGCCAGCAGCCAGACAGCGTCCGGGGAGCTGTTTTTT
TRBD1,TRBV7-9,TRBJ1-2,NA,CASSDRDRVYGYTF,TGTGCCAGCAGCGACAGGGACAGGGTCTATGGCTACACCTTC
NA,TRBV6-1,TRBJ2-7,once,CASSERFGGVSYEQYF,TGTGCCAGCAGTGAAAGGTTTGGGGGTGTCTCCTACGAGCAGTACTTC
NA,TRBV20-1,TRBJ1-1,NA,CSARHSTEAFF,TGCAGTGCTAGACACAGTACTGAAGCTTTCTTT
TRBD2,TRBV6-5,TRBJ2-3,NA,CASRRTSVDTDTQYF,TGTGCCAGCAGGCGCACTAGCGTCGACACAGATACGCAGTATTTT
TRBD2,TRBV29-1,TRBJ2-7,NA,CSVVGRGKSYEQYF,TGCAGCGTTGTTGGGAGGGGTAAATCCTACGAGCAGTACTTC
NA,TRBV9,TRBJ2-5,NA,CASSINLALEETQYF,TGTGCCAGCAGCATAAATCTAGCATTAGAAGAGACCCAGTACTTC
TRBD1,TRBV20-1,TRBJ2-2,NA,CSAPGTGVTGELFF,TGCAGTGCTCCCGGGACAGGGGTTACCGGGGAGCTGTTTTTT
TRBD1,TRBV7-6,TRBJ1-5,NA,CASSSGTGENQPQHF,TGTGCCAGCAGTTCCGGGACAGGGGAAAATCAGCCCCAGCATTTT
NA,TRBV20-1,TRBJ2-7,NA,CSARGDLPHEQYF,TGCAGTGCTAGGGGGGACTTACCCCACGAGCAGTACTTC
NA,TRBV7-6,TRBJ1-1,NA,CASSEPTPGAEAFF,TGTGCCAGCAGCGAGCCAACTCCGGGGGCTGAAGCTTTCTTT
NA,TRBV4-1,TRBJ2-1,NA,CASSQVGTRDNEQFF,TGCGCCAGCAGCCAAGTAGGGACTCGTGACAATGAGCAGTTCTTC
NA,TRBV20-1,TRBJ2-1,NA,CSAGQFGGLEQFF,TGCAGTGCTGGCCAGTTTGGGGGTCTTGAGCAGTTCTTC